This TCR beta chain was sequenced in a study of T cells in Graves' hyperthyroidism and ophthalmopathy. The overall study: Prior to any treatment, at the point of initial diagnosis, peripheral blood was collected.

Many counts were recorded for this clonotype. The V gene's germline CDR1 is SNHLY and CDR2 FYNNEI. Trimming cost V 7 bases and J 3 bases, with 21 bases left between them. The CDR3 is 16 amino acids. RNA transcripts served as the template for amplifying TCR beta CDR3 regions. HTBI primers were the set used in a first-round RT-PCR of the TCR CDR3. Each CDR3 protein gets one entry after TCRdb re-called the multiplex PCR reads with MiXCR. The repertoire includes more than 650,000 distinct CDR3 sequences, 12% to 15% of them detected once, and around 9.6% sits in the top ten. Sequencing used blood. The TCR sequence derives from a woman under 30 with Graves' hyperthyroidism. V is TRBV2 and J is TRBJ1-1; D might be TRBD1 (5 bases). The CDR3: CASITGRPEADTEAFF. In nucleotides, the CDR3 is TGTGCCAGCATAACAGGCCGACCTGAGGCAGACACTGAAGCTTTCTTT.